This T cell receptor beta chain derives from a study of spatial heterogeneity in lung cancer. Study information: The study sequenced follow-up PBMC samples when they were available, at a median of approximately two years after resection.

V gave up 2 bases and J gave up 7 bases, with 16 bases separating them. Germline V gene lookup returns CDR1 SGHAT and CDR2 FQNNGV. This CDR3 comprises 15 residues. This clonotype was recorded many times. The antigen is undetermined. Documented time point: blood at routine non-recurrence follow-up after resection. Unsorted whole RNA from tumor, nontumor lung or frozen PBMC underwent sequencing. Regarding the study as a whole: Ubiquitous expanded tumor TCRs were observed in blood more at resection than follow-up.

The presence of a unique molecular identifier marked each TCR cDNA molecule. A single record per CDR3 protein comes from TCRdb applying MiXCR to the 5' RACE reads. There are around 110,000 distinct CDR3 sequences in the sample; less than 15% occur only once, and approximately 15% lies in the top ten. The TCR originated in a male donor with early-stage non-small cell lung cancer. V is TRBV11-2 and J is TRBJ2-3, with a weak D call TRBD1 (5 bases). This specimen consisted of PBMCs, obtained at follow-up. The CDR3 nucleotides are TGTGCCAGCAGCTTACGTCCAGGGCGAGAGAATACGCAGTATTTT. The encoded protein is CASSLRPGRENTQYF.